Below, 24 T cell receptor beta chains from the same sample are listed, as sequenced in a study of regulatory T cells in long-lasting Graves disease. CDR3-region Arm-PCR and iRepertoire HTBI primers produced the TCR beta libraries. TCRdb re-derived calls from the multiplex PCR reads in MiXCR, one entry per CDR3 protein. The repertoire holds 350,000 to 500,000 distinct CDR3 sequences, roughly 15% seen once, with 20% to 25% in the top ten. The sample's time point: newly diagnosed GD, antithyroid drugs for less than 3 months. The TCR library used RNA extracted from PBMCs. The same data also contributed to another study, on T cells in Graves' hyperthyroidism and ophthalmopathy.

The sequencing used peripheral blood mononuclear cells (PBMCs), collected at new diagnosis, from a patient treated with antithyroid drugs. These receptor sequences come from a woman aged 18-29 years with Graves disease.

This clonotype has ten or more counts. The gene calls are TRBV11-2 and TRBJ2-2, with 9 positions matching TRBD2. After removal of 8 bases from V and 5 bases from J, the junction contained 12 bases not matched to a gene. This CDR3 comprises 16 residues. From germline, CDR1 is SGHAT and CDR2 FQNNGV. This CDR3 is CASSRGRLAGTGELFF. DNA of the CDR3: TGTGCCAGCTCTCGAGGCCGGCTAGCGGGAACCGGGGAGCTGTTTTTT. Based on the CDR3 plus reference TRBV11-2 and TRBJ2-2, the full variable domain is EAGVAQSPRYKIIEKRQSVAFWCNPISGHATLYWYQQILGQGPKLLIQFQNNGVVDDSQLPKDRFSAERLKGVDSTLKIQPAKLEDSAVYLCASSRGRLAGTGELFFGEGSRLTVL.

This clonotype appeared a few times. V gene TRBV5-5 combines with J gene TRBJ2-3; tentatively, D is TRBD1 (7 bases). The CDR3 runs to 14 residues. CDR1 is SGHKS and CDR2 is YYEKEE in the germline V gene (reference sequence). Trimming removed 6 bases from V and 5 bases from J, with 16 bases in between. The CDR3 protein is CASKGAAGIDTQYF. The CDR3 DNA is TGTGCCAGCAAGGGGGCGGCGGGAATAGATACGCAGTATTTT. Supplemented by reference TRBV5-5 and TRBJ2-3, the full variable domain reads DAGVTQSPTHLIKTRGQQVTLRCSPISGHKSVSWYQQVLGQGPQFIFQYYEKEERGRGNFPDRFSARQFPNYSSELNVNALLLGDSALYLCASKGAAGIDTQYFGPGTRLTVL.

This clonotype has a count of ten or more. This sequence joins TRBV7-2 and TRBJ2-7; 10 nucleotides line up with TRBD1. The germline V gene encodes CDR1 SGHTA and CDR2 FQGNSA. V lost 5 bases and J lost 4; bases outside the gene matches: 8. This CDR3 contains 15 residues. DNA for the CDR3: TGTGCCAGCAGCAGCCGACAGGGGGCTCTATACGAGCAGTACTTC. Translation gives CASSSRQGALYEQYF.

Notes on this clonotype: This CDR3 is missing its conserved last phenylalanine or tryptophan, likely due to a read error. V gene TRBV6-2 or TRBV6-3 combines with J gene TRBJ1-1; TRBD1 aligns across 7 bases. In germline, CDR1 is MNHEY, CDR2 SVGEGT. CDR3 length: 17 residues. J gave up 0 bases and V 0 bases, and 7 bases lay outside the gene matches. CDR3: CASSYSTGKIVNTEAFL. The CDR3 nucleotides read TGTGCCAGCAGTTACTCGACAGGGAAGATCGTGAACACTGAAGCTTTCCTT.

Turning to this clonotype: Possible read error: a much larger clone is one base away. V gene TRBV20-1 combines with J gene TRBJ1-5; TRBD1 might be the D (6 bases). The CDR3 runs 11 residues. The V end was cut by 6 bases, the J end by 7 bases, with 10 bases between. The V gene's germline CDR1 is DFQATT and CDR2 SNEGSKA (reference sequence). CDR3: CSAGGDQPQHF. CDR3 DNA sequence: TGCAGTGCGGGGGGCGACCAGCCCCAGCATTTT.

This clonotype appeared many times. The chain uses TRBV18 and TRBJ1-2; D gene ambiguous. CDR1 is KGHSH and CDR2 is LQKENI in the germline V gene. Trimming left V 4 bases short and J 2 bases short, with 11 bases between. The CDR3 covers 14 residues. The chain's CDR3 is CASSQVSQNYGYTF. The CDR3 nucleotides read TGTGCCAGCTCACAGGTTTCCCAGAACTATGGCTACACCTTC.

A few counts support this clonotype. CDR3 protein: CASSSSLERQKSTDTQYF. Written as DNA, the CDR3 is TGTGCCAGCAGCTCCTCCCTAGAACGGCAGAAAAGCACAGATACGCAGTATTTT. This chain connects TRBV5-6 to TRBJ2-3; D is ambiguous. Per the germline V gene, CDR1 is SGHDT and CDR2 is YYEEEE. CDR3 size: 18 residues. V was pared by 3 bases and J by 0 bases, with 20 bases between.

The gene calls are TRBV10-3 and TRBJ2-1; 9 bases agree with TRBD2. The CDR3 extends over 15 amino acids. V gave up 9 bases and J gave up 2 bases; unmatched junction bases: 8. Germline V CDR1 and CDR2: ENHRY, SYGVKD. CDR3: CAIAGASGTYNEQFF. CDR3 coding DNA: TGTGCCATTGCCGGAGCTAGCGGGACCTACAATGAGCAGTTCTTC.

CDR3 sequence (DNA): TGTGCCAGCAGCCGGGACGTAGGAAACACCATATATTTT. This gives the protein CASSRDVGNTIYF. The rearrangement uses TRBV2 and TRBJ1-3; perhaps TRBD1 as D (5 bases). This CDR3 is 13 amino acids long. V gave up 6 bases and J gave up 4 bases, with 10 bases separating them. CDR1 and CDR2 from the germline V gene are SNHLY and FYNNEI.

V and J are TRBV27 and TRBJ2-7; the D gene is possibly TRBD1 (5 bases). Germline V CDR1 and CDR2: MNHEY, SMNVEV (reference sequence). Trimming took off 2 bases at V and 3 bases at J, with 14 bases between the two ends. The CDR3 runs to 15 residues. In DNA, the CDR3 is TGTGCCAGCAGTTTAAGGTACCGACAGCACTACGAGCAGTACTTC. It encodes CASSLRYRQHYEQYF.

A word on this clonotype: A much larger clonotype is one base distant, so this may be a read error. In DNA form, the CDR3 reads TGTGCCAGCAGCTTTACCGGGACAGGGACCTACGAGCAGTGCTTC. This translates into CASSFTGTGTYEQCF. V is TRBV11-2 and J is TRBJ2-7, with 9 bases aligning to TRBD1. The CDR3 contains 15 residues. Germline values: CDR1 SGHAT, CDR2 FQNNGV.

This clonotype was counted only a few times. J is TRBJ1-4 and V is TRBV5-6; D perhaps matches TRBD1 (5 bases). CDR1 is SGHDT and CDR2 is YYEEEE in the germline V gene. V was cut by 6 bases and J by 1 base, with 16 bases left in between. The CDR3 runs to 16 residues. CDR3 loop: CASTEGPGRTNEKLFF. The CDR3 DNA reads TGTGCCAGCACCGAGGGGCCGGGTCGAACTAATGAAAAACTGTTTTTT.

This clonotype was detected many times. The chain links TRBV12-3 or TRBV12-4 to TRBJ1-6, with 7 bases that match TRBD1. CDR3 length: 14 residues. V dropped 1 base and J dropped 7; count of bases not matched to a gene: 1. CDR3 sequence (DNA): TGTGCCAGCAGTTTAGGGGGACAGAATTCACCCCTCCACTTT. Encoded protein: CASSLGGQNSPLHF.

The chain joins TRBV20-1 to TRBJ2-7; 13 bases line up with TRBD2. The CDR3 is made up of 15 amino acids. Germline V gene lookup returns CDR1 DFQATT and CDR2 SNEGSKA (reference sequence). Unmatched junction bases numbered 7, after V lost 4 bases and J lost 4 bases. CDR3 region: CSATRTSGSWYEQYF. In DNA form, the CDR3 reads TGCAGTGCTACCAGGACTAGCGGGAGTTGGTACGAGCAGTACTTC.

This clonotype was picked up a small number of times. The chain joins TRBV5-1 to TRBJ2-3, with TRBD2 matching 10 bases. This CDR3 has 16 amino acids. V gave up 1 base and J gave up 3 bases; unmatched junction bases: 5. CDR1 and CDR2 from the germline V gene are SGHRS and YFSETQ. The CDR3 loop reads CASSLPTSGKTDTQYF. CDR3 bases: TGCGCCAGCAGCTTGCCCACTAGCGGGAAAACAGATACGCAGTATTTT.

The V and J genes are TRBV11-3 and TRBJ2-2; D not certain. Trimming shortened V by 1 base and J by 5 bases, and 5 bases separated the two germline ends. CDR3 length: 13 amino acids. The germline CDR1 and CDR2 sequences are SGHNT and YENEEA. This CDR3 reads CASSLVRTGELFF. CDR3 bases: TGTGCCAGCAGCTTAGTGAGAACCGGGGAGCTGTTTTTT.

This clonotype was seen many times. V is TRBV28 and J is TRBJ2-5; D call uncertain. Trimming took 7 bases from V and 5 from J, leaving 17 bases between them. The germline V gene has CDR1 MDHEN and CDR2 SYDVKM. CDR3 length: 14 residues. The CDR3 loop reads CASIVGPPEETQYF. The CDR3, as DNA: TGTGCCAGCATAGTGGGCCCCCCGGAGGAGACCCAGTACTTC.

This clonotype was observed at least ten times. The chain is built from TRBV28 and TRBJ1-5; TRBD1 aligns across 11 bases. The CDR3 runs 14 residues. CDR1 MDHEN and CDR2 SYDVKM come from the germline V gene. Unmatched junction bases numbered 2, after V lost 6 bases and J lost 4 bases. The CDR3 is CASRGQGVNQPQHF. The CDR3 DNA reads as TGTGCCAGCAGGGGACAGGGGGTTAATCAGCCCCAGCATTTT.

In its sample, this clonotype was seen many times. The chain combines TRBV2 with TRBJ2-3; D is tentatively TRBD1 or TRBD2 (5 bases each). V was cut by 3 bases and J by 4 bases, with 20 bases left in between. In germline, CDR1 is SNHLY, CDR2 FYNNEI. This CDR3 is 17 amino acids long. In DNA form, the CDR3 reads TGTGCCAGCAGTGATCGGGGCGGAGGTAAAAGAGCAGATACGCAGTATTTT. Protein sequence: CASSDRGGGKRADTQYF.

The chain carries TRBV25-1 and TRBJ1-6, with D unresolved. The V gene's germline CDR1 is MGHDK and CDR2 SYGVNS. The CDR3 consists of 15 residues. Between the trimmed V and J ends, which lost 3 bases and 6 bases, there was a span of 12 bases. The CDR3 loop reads CASSDKDWLNSPLHF. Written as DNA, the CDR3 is TGTGCCAGCAGTGATAAGGACTGGCTTAATTCACCCCTCCACTTT.

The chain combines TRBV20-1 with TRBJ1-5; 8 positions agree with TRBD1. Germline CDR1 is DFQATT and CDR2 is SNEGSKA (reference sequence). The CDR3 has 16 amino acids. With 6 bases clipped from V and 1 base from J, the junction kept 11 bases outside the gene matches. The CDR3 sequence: CSAEGTGPTSNQPQHF. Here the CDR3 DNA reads TGCAGTGCAGAAGGGACAGGTCCAACCAGCAATCAGCCCCAGCATTTT.

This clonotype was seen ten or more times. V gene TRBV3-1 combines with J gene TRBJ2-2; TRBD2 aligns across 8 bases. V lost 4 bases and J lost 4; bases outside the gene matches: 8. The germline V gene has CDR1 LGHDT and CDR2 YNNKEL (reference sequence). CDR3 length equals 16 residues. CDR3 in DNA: TGTGCCAGCAGCCGAACTCGGGAGGGCCCCACCGGGGAGCTGTTTTTT. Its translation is CASSRTREGPTGELFF.

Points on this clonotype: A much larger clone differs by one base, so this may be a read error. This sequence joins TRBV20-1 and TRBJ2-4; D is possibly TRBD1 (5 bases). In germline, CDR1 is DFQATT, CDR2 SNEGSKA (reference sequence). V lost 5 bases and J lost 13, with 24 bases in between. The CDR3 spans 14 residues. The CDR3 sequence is CSAEDILGYNEQYF. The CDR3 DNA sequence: TGCAGTGCTGAGGACATCCTAGGTTACAATGAGCAGTACTTC.

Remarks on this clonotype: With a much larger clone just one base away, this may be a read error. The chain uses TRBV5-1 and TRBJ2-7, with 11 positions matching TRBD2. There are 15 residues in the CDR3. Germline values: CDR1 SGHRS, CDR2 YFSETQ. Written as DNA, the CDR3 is TGCGCCGGCAGCGTGGGGACTAGCGGAACCTACGAGCAGTACTTC. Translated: CAGSVGTSGTYEQYF.